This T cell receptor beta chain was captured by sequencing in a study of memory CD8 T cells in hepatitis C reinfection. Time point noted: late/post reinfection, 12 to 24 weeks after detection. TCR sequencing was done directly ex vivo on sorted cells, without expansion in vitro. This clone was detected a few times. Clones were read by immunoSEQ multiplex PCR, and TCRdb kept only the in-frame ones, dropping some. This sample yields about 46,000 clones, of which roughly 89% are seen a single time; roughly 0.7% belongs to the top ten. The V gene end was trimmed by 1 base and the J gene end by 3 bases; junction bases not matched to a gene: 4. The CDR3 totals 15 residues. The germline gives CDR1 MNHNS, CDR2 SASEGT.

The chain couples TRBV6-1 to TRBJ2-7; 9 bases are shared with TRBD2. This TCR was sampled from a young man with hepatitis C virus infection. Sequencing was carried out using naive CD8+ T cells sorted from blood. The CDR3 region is CASSEVLAGNYEQYF. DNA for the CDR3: TGTGCCAGCAGTGAAGTCCTAGCGGGAAACTACGAGCAGTACTTC.